The sequence of this TCR beta chain was determined in a study of regulatory T cells in long-lasting Graves disease. Libraries of TCR beta came from iRepertoire HTBI primers plus Arm-PCR of CDR3 regions. TCRdb reprocessed the multiplex PCR reads with MiXCR, giving one entry per CDR3 protein. The sample has approximately 470,000 distinct CDR3 sequences; 15% to 20% are singletons. CDR1 is SGHRS and CDR2 is YFSETQ in the germline V gene. The CDR3 covers 13 residues. The sample's time point: newly diagnosed GD, antithyroid drugs for less than 3 months. Generation of the TCR library employed RNA extracted from PBMCs. This clonotype showed up many times. The junction shows a germline mismatch at one end, possibly a read error. These records were also assigned to another study, of T cells in Graves' hyperthyroidism and ophthalmopathy.

Source: peripheral blood mononuclear cells (PBMCs), taken at new diagnosis, from a patient treated with antithyroid drugs. V and J are TRBV5-1 and TRBJ2-2; D unclear. This TCR derives from a middle-aged man with Graves disease. CDR3 DNA: TGTGCCAGCAGCTTAGAAGGGACCGGGGAGCTGTTTTTT. It encodes CASSLEGTGELFF. The variable domain in full, with the rest retrieved from reference TRBV5-1 and TRBJ2-2, is KAGVTQTPRYLIKTRGQQVTLSCSPISGHRSVSWYQQTPGQGLQFLFEYFSETQRNKGNFPGRFSGRQFSNSRSEMNVSTLELGDSALYLCASSLEGTGELFFGEGSRLTVL.